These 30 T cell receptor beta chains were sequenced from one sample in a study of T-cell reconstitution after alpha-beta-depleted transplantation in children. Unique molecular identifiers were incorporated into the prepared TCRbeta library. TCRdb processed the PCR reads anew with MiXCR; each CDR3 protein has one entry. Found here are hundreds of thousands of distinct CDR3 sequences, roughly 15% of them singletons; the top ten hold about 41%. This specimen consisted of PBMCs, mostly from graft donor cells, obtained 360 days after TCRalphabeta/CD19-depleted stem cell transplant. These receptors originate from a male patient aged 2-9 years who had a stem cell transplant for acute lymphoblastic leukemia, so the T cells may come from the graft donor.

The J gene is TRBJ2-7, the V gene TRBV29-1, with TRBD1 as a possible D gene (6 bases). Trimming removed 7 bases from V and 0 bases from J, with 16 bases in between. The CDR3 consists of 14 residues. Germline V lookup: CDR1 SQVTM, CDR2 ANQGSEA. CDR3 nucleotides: TGCAGCGCCGCCGGACAGTTAGACTCCTACGAGCAGTACTTC. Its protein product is CSAAGQLDSYEQYF.

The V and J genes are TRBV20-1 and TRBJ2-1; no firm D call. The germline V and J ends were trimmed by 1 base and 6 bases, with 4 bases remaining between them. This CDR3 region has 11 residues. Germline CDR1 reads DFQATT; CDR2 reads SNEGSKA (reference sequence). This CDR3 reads CSARAPNEQFF. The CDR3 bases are TGCAGTGCTAGAGCGCCCAATGAGCAGTTCTTC.

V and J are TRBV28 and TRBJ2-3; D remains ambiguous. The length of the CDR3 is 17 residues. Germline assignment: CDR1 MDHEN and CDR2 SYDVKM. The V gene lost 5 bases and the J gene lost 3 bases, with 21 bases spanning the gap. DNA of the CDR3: TGTGCCAGCAGTATTTACTTCGGAGTCTCCCAAACAGATACGCAGTATTTT. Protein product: CASSIYFGVSQTDTQYF. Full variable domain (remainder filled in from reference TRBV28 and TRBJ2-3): DVKVTQSSRYLVKRTGEKVFLECVQDMDHENMFWYRQDPGLGLRLIYFSYDVKMKEKGDIPEGYSVSREKKERFSLILESASTNQTSMYLCASSIYFGVSQTDTQYFGPGTRLTVL.

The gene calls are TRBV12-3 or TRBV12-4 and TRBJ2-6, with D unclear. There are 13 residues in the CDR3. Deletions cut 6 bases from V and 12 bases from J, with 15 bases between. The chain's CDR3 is CASRPPVGPVLTF. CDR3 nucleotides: TGTGCCAGCAGACCCCCGGTTGGCCCCGTCCTGACTTTC.

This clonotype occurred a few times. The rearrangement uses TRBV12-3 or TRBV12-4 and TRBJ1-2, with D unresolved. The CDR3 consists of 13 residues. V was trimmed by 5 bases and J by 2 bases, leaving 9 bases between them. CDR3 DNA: TGTGCCAGCAGTAACGCACGGAACTATGGCTACACCTTC. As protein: CASSNARNYGYTF.

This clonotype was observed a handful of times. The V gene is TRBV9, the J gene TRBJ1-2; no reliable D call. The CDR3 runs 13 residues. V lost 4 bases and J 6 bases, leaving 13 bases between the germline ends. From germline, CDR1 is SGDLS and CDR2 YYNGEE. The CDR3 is CASSIDIKDGYTF. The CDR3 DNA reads TGTGCCAGCAGCATCGACATAAAGGATGGCTACACCTTC.

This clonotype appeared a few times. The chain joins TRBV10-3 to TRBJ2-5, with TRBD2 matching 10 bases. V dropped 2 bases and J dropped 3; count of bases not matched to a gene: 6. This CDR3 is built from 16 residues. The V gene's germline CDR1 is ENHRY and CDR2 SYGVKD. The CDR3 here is CAISELRTSGKETQYF. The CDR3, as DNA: TGTGCCATCAGTGAGCTCCGGACTAGCGGAAAAGAGACCCAGTACTTC.

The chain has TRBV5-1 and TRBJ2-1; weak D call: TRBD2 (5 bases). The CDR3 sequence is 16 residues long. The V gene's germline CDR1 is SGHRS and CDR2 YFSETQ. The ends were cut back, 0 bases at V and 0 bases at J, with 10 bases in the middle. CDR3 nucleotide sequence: TGCGCCAGCAGCTTGGAGGGAGTGGGCTCCTACAATGAGCAGTTCTTC. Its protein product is CASSLEGVGSYNEQFF.

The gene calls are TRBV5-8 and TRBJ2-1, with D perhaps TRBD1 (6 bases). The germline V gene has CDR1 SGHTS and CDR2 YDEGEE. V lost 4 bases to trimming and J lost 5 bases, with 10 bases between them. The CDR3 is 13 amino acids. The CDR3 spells CASSPDSHNEQFF. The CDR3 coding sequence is TGTGCCAGCAGCCCGGACAGCCACAATGAGCAGTTCTTC. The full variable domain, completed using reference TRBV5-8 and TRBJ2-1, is EAGVTQSPTHLIKTRGQQATLRCSPISGHTSVYWYQQALGLGLQFLLWYDEGEERNRGNFPPRFSGRQFPNYSSELNVNALELEDSALYLCASSPDSHNEQFFGPGTRLTVL.

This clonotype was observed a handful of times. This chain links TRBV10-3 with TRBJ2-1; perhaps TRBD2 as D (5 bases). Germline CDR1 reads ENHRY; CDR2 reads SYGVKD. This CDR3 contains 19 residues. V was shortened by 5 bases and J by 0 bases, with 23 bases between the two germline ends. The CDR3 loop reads CAISQTQALLGSSYNEQFF. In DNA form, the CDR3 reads TGTGCCATCAGTCAGACCCAGGCACTCCTGGGGAGCTCCTACAATGAGCAGTTCTTC.

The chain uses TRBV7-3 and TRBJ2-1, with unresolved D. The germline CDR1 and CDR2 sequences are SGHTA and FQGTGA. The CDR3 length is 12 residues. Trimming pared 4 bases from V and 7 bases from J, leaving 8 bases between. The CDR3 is CASSSPPNEQFF. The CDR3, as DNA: TGTGCCAGCAGCTCCCCCCCGAATGAGCAGTTCTTC.

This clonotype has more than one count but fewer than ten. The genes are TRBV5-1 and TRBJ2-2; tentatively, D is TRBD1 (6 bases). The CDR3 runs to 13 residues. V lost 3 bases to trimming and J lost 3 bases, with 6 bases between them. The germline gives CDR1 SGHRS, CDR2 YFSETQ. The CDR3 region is CASSYRDTGELFF. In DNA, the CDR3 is TGCGCCAGCAGCTACAGGGACACCGGGGAGCTGTTTTTT.

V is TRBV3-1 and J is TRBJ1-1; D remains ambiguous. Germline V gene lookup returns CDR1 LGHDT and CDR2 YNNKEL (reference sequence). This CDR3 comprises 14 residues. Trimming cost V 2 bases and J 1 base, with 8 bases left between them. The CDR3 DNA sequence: TGTGCCAGCAGCCAATATAATGGGAACACTGAAGCTTTCTTT. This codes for CASSQYNGNTEAFF.

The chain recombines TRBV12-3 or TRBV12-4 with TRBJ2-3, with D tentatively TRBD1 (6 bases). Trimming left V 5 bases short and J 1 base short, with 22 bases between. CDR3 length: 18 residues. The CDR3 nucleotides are TGTGCCAGCAGTCCCACCTGGAAGGACAGTTACCGCACAGATACGCAGTATTTT. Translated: CASSPTWKDSYRTDTQYF.

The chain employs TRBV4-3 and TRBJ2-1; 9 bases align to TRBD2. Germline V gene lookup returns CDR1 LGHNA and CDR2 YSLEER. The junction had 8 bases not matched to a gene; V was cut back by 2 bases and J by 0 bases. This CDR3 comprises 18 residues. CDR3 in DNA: TGCGCCAGCAGCCAATCGGGAGCGGGAGGCCTCTCCTACAATGAGCAGTTCTTC. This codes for CASSQSGAGGLSYNEQFF.

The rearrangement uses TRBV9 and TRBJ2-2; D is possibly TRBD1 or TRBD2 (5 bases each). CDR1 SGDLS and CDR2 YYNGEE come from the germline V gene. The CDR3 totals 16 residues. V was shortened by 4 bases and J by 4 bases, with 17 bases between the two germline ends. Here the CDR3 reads CASSLNWGPRTGELFF. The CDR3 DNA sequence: TGTGCCAGCAGCCTCAACTGGGGACCTCGCACCGGGGAGCTGTTTTTT.

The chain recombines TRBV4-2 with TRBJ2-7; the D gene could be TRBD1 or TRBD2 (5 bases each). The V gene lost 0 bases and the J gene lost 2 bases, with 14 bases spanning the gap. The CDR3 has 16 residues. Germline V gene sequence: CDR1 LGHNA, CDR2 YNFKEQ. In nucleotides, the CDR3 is TGTGCCAGCAGCCAAGATCTTTGGGACGCAGCCTACGAGCAGTACTTC. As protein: CASSQDLWDAAYEQYF.

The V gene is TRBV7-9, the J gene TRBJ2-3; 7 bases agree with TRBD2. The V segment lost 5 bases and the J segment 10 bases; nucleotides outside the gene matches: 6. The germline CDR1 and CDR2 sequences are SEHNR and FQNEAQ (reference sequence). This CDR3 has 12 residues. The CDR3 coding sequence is TGTGCCAGCAGCCCTCAGCGGGAATCGCAGTATTTT. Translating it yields CASSPQRESQYF.

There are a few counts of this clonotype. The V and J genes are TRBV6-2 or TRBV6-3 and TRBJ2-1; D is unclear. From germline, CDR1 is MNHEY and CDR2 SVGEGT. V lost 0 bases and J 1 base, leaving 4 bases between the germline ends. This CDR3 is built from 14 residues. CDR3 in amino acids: CASSYSASYNEQFF. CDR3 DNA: TGTGCCAGCAGTTACTCCGCTTCCTACAATGAGCAGTTCTTC.

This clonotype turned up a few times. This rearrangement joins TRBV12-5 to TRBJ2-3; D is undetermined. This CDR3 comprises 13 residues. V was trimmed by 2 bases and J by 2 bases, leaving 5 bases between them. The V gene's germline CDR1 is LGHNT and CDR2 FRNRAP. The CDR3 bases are TGTGCTAGTGGTTTGCTCCTCACAGATACGCAGTATTTT. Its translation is CASGLLLTDTQYF.

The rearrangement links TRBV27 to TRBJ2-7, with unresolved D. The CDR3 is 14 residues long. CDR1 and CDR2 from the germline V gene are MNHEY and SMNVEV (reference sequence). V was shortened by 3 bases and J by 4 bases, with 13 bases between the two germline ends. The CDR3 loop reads CASSLAPSLYEQYF. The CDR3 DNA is TGTGCCAGCAGTTTGGCCCCGTCTTTATACGAGCAGTACTTC.

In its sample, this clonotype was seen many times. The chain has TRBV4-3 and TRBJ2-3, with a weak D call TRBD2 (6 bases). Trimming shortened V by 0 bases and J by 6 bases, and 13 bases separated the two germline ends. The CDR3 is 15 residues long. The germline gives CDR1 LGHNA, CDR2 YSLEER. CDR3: CASSQDWRGGDTQYF. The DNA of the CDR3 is TGCGCCAGCAGCCAAGATTGGAGGGGTGGTGATACGCAGTATTTT.

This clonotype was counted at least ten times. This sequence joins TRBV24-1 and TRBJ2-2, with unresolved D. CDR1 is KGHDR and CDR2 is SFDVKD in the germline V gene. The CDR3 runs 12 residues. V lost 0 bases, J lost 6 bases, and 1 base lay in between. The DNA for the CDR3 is TGTGCCACCAGTGATTTGCCCGGGGAGCTGTTTTTT. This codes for CATSDLPGELFF.

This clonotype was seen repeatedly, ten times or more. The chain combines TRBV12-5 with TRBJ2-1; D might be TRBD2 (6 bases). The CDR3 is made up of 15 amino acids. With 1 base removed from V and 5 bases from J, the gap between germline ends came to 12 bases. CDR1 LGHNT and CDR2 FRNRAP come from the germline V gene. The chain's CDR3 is CASGLGRAPDNEQFF. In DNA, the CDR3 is TGTGCTAGTGGTTTGGGGAGGGCCCCAGACAATGAGCAGTTCTTC.

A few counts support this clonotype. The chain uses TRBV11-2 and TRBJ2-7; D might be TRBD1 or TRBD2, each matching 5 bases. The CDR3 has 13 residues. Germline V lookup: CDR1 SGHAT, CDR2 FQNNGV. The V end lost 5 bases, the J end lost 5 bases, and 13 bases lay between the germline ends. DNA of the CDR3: TGTGCCAGCAGCCCGTGGGGGACCCACGAGCAGTACTTC. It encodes CASSPWGTHEQYF.

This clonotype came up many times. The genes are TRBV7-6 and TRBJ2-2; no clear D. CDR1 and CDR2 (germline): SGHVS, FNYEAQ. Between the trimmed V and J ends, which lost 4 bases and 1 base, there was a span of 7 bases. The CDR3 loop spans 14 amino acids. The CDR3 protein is CASSYSRNTGELFF. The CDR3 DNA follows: TGTGCCAGCAGCTACAGCCGGAACACCGGGGAGCTGTTTTTT.

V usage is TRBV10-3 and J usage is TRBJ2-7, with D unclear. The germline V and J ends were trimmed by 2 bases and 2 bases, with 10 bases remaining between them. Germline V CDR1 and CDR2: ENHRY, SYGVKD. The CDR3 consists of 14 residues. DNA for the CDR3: TGTGCCATCAGTGAGAGAGGCAGTGCCTACGAGCAGTACTTC. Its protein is CAISERGSAYEQYF.

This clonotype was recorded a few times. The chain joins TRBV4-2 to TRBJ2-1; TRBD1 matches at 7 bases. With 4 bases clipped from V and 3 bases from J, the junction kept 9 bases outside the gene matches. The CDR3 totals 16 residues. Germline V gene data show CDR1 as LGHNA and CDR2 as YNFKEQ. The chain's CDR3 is CASSLDRAGLYNEQFF. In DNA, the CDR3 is TGTGCCAGCAGCCTAGACAGGGCCGGTCTCTACAATGAGCAGTTCTTC.

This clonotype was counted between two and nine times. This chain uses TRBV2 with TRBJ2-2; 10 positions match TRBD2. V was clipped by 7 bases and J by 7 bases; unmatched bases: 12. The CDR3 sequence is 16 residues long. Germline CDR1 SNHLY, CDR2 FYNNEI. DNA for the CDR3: TGTGCCAGCAAACGGGGTACTAGCGGGACGAACGGGGAGCTGTTTTTT. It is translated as CASKRGTSGTNGELFF.

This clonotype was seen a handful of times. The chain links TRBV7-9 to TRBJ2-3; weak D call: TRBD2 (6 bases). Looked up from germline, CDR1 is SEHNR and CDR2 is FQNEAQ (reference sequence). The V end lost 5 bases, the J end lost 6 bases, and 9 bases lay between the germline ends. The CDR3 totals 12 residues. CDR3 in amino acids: CASSLTRDTQYF. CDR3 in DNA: TGTGCCAGCAGCCTGACTAGGGATACGCAGTATTTT.